This TCR beta chain was found in a study of regulatory T cells in long-lasting Graves disease. Overall study: Newly diagnosed Graves' patients had under 3 months of antithyroid drugs. Study findings and constraints: Study of thyroid tissue was not done, with only peripheral blood studied.

This clonotype has a handful of counts. Its antigen is still unknown. Indicated time point: newly diagnosed GD, antithyroid drugs for less than 3 months. Construction of the TCR library relied on RNA isolated from PBMCs. Arm-PCR of CDR3 regions with iRepertoire HTBI primers generated TCR beta libraries. TCRdb re-analysed the multiplex PCR reads in MiXCR, keeping a single row per CDR3 protein. Among 420,000 or so distinct CDR3 sequences, approximately 16% were seen once, and the ten largest hold around 23%. Looked up from germline, CDR1 is MGHDK and CDR2 is SYGVNS. V lost 6 bases to trimming and J lost 7 bases; unmatched junction nucleotides: 16. The CDR3 covers 17 residues. The sample also formed part of further work on T cells in Graves' hyperthyroidism and ophthalmopathy. This second study says: The HTBI primer set served for first-round RT-PCR of the TCR CDR3. From stable hyperthyroidism, ophthalmopathy was separated by a 13 V-J model.

The sample here was peripheral blood mononuclear cells (PBMCs), taken at new diagnosis, from a patient treated with antithyroid drugs. V gene TRBV25-1 combines with J gene TRBJ2-1; TRBD2 matches 9 bases. This TCR was sampled from a woman aged 18-29 years with Graves disease. The CDR3 loop is CASREKIAGEDANEQFF. Written as DNA, the CDR3 is TGTGCCAGCAGAGAAAAGATAGCGGGAGAGGATGCGAATGAGCAGTTCTTC.